The 8 T cell receptor beta chains below come from one sample, sequenced in a study of Ad26.COV2.S vaccination and SARS-CoV-2 variants. Only in-frame clones appear in the TCRdb table, and some are missing; sequencing was by immunoSEQ multiplex PCR. Here the sample spans about 350,000 clones, about 91% being singletons. The sample consisted of peripheral blood, taken after recovery from COVID-19. These receptors all stem from a human donor who had recovered from COVID-19.

Only one count was recorded for this clone. This chain connects TRBV5-1 to TRBJ1-4, with D unresolved. Trimming left V 3 bases short and J 4 bases short, with 10 bases between. CDR1 is SGHRS, CDR2 YFSETQ, per germline. The CDR3 totals 14 residues. The CDR3 loop reads CASSSRELNEKLFF. The DNA of the CDR3 is TGCGCCAGCAGCTCCCGGGAGCTTAATGAAAAACTGTTTTTT.

The chain carries TRBV6-5 and TRBJ1-5; 7 bases agree with TRBD1. The germline V gene encodes CDR1 MNHEY and CDR2 SVGAGI. This CDR3 contains 15 residues. V lost 7 bases and J lost 4; bases outside the gene matches: 10. The CDR3 loop is CASTLGTERNQPQHF. CDR3 DNA sequence: TGTGCCAGCACCCTTGGGACAGAGAGGAATCAGCCCCAGCATTTT.

This sequence joins TRBV7-2 and TRBJ2-7; D is undetermined. The CDR3 totals 12 residues. V lost 5 bases and J 3 bases, leaving 8 bases between the germline ends. Germline V gene sequence: CDR1 SGHTA, CDR2 FQGNSA. The CDR3 DNA is TGTGCCAGCAGCACGGATGGCTACGAGCAGTACTTC. Residues: CASSTDGYEQYF.

This chain connects TRBV5-1 to TRBJ1-2, with D maybe TRBD1 (5 bases). Trimming stripped 4 bases from V and 5 bases from J, with 18 bases between. CDR3 size: 15 residues. CDR1 SGHRS and CDR2 YFSETQ come from the germline V gene. For the CDR3, the DNA is TGCGCCAGCAGCGCCAGTCCCGGGACTGAATATGGCTACACCTTC. Protein: CASSASPGTEYGYTF.

The V call is TRBV9, the J call TRBJ2-7, with TRBD1 matching 11 bases. The CDR3 is 14 residues long. CDR1 and CDR2 from the germline V gene are SGDLS and YYNGEE. The V and J ends lost 2 bases and 5 bases, in that order; junction bases with no gene match: 3. The CDR3 here is CASSVTGQGDEQYF. DNA of the CDR3: TGTGCCAGCAGCGTGACGGGACAGGGGGACGAGCAGTACTTC.

V usage is TRBV19 and J usage is TRBJ2-1; TRBD2 agrees at 9 bases. V was clipped by 6 bases and J by 1 base; unmatched bases: 4. Germline-derived CDR1 and CDR2 are LNHDA and SQIVND (reference sequence). The CDR3 is made up of 15 amino acids. CDR3 DNA: TGTGCCAGTAGCACGACTAGCGGATCCTACAATGAGCAGTTCTTC. This translates into CASSTTSGSYNEQFF.

The chain has TRBV4-1 and TRBJ1-2; no reliable D call. The CDR3 has 12 amino acids. V was cut by 4 bases and J by 8 bases, with 11 bases left in between. Germline V gives CDR1 MGHRA, CDR2 YSYEKL. The CDR3 DNA reads TGCGCCAGCAGCCTCGATCAAGGGGGCTACACCTTC. Protein product: CASSLDQGGYTF.

The chain combines TRBV12-3 or TRBV12-4 with TRBJ2-7; no definite D call. The V end lost 5 bases, the J end lost 0 bases, and 8 bases lay between the germline ends. The CDR3 is 13 residues long. The CDR3 protein is CASSLRSSYEQYF. The CDR3, as DNA: TGTGCCAGCAGTCTGCGGAGCTCCTACGAGCAGTACTTC.